Described below is a single T cell receptor (beta chain) sequence and its context. What it binds is not known. These data are taken from a study of STAT3 mutations in large granular lymphocyte leukemia. Overall study results and limits: Clonal expansion was inferred from samples taken at other timepoints. Sampling intervals varied between patients and samples. A small but highly pathogenic clone may have been missed. In T-cell large granular lymphocyte leukemia, about half of patients showed multiple immunodominant subclonotypes.

From germline, CDR1 is ENHRY and CDR2 SYGVKD. V gave up 5 bases and J gave up 7 bases; unmatched junction bases: 11. The CDR3 has 15 residues. Profiling relied on immunoSEQ multiplex PCR, and the TCRdb table lists in-frame clones only, not all of them. The sample contains fewer than 6,000 clones, around 90% of which appear only once. The genes are TRBV10-3 and TRBJ2-7; TRBD1 matches 10 bases. This sequence was found in a human donor with T large granular lymphocyte leukemia. Some clones in this sample may be carry-over from other donors' samples. Sequences were obtained from PBMCs. As DNA, the CDR3 is TGTGCCATCAGTCTCTCCGGGACAGGGGAGGGGGAGCAGTACTTC. Protein product: CAISLSGTGEGEQYF.